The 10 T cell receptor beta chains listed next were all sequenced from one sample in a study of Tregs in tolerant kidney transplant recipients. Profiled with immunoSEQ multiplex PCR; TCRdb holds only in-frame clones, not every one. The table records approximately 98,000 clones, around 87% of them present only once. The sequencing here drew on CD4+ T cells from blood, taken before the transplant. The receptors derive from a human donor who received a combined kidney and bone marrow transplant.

CDR3 in amino acids: CASSMGALNTEAFF. The CDR3 DNA follows: TGTGCCAGTAGCATGGGGGCCCTGAACACTGAAGCTTTCTTT. This chain links TRBV19 with TRBJ1-1, with TRBD1 as a possible D gene (6 bases). In germline, CDR1 is LNHDA, CDR2 SQIVND (reference sequence). The CDR3 has 14 amino acids. The ends were cut back, 6 bases at V and 0 bases at J, with 11 bases in the middle.

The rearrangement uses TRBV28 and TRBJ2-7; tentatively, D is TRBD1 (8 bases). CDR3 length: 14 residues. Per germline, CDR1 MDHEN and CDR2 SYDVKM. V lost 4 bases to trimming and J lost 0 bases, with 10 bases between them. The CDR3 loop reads CASSYRGGSYEQYF. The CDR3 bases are TGTGCCAGCAGTTACAGGGGGGGCTCCTACGAGCAGTACTTC.

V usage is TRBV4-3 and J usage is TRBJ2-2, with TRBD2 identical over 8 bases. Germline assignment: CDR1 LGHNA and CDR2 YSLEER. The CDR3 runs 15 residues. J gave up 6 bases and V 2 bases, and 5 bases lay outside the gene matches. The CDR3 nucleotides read TGCGCCAGCAGCCAACCAGCGGGAGCTGCCGGGGAGCTGTTTTTT. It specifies CASSQPAGAAGELFF.

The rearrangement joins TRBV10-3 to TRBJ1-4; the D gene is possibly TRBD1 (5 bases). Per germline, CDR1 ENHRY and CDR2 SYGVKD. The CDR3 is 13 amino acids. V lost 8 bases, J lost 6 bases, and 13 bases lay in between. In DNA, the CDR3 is TGTGCCATCGGCCACGGGGGGGATGAAAAACTGTTTTTT. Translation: CAIGHGGDEKLFF.

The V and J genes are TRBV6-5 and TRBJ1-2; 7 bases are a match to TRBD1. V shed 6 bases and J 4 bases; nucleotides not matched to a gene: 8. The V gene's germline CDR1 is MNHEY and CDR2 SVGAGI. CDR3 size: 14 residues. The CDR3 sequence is CASRVGRGTYGYTF. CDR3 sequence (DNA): TGTGCCAGCAGGGTCGGCAGGGGGACCTATGGCTACACCTTC.

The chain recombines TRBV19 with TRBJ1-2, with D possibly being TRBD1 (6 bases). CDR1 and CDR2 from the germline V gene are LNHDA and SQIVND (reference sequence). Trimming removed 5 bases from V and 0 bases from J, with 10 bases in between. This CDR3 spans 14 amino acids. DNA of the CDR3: TGTGCCAGTAGTTACAGGGCCTCTAACTATGGCTACACCTTC. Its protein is CASSYRASNYGYTF.

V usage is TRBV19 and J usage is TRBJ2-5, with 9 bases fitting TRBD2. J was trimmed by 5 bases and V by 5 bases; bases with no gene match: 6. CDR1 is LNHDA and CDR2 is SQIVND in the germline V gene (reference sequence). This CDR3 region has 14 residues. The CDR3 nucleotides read TGTGCCAGTAGTCGTATCCTAGCGGGGGAGACCCAGTACTTC. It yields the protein CASSRILAGETQYF.

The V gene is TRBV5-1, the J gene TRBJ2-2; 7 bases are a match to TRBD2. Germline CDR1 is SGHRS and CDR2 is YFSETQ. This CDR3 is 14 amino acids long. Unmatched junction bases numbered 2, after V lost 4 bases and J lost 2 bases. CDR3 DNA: TGCGCCAGCAGCCGGGAGGCCAACACCGGGGAGCTGTTTTTT. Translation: CASSREANTGELFF.

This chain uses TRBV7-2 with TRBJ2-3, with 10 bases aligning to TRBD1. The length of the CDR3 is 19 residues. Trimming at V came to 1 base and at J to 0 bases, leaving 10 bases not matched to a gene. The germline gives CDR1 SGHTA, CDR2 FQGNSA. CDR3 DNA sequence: TGTGCCAGCAGCTTAGATCACGGGACAGGGGCCCCTAGCACAGATACGCAGTATTTT. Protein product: CASSLDHGTGAPSTDTQYF.

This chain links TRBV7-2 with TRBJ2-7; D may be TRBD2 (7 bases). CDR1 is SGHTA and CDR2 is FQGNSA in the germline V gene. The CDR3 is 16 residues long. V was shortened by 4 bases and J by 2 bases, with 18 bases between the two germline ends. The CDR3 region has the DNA TGTGCCAGCAGCTATAGGGGGGGTGGCCGGACCTACGAGCAGTACTTC. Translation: CASSYRGGGRTYEQYF. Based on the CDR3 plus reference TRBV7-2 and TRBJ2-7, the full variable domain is GAGVSQSPSNKVTEKGKDVELRCDPISGHTALYWYRQSLGQGLEFLIYFQGNSAPDKSGLPSDRFSAERTGGSVSTLTIQRTQQEDSAVYLCASSYRGGGRTYEQYFGPGTRLTVT.